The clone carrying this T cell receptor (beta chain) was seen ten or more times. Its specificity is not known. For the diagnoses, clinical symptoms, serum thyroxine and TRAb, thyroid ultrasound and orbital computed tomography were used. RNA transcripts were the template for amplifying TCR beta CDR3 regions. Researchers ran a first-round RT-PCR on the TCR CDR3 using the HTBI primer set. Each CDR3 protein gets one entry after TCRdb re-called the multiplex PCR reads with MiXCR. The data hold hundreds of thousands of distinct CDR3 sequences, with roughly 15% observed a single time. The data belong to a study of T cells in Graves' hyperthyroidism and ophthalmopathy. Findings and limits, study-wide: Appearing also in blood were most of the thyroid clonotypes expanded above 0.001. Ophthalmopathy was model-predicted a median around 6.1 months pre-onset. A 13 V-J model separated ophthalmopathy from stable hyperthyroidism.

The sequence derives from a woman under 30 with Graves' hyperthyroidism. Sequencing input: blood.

The CDR3 here is CASSRGTGLKPNYGYTF. The CDR3 DNA reads as TGTGCCAGCAGTCGAGGGACAGGGTTAAAACCGAACTATGGCTACACCTTC. V is TRBV5-6 and J is TRBJ1-2; 9 bases are shared with TRBD1. After removal of 5 bases from V and 2 bases from J, the junction contained 13 bases not matched to a gene. The CDR3 loop spans 17 amino acids. The germline V gene encodes CDR1 SGHDT and CDR2 YYEEEE.